This is a list of T cell receptor beta chains from one sample in a study of blood T cell repertoires in COVID-19. Only in-frame clones appear in the TCRdb table, and some are missing; sequencing was by immunoSEQ multiplex PCR. The data show roughly 260,000 clones, less than 85% seen once. Sequencing was carried out using peripheral blood. The receptors here all came from a woman aged 18-29 years with acute or convalescent COVID-19. The CDR3 runs from the conserved cysteine through the conserved F or W. Fields, in order: clone size, D gene, J gene, V gene, CDR3 protein, CDR3 DNA. D genes are given only for firm matches. Not all rows give a size; the values are once, few, many and, for expanded clones, a class.

NA,TRBD1,TRBJ2-3,TRBV6-5,CASSWTGAPTTDTQYF,TGTGCCAGCAGTTGGACAGGGGCCCCCACCACAGATACGCAGTATTTT
NA,TRBD2,TRBJ2-4,TRBV4-1,CASSQEGPGGAKNIQYF,TGCGCCAGCAGCCAAGAAGGGCCGGGAGGGGCCAAAAACATTCAGTACTTC
NA,NA,TRBJ2-7,TRBV14,CASSPSGAPYEQYF,TGTGCCAGCAGTCCCAGCGGAGCCCCCTACGAGCAGTACTTC
NA,NA,TRBJ2-7,TRBV15,CATRPREAYEQYF,TGTGCCACCCGACCGAGGGAAGCCTACGAGCAGTACTTC
NA,TRBD2,TRBJ2-7,TRBV9,CASNPAGGISEQYF,TGTGCCAGCAATCCCGCGGGAGGTATTTCCGAGCAGTACTTC
once,NA,TRBJ2-5,TRBV25-1,CASSLDNWETQYF,TGTGCCAGCAGTCTGGACAACTGGGAGACCCAGTACTTC
NA,TRBD1,TRBJ1-1,TRBV19,CASSRTGPDTEAFF,TGTGCCAGTAGTCGGACAGGGCCCGACACTGAAGCTTTCTTT
NA,TRBD1,TRBJ1-2,TRBV3-1/TRBV3-2,CASSQRDRGYRGYTF,TGTGCCAGCAGCCAAAGGGACAGGGGCTATCGGGGCTACACCTTC
NA,NA,TRBJ1-1,TRBV28,CASSPLTKPYTEAFF,TGTGCCAGCAGTCCCCTCACAAAACCTTACACTGAAGCTTTCTTT
NA,TRBD2,TRBJ2-1,TRBV18,CASSPRTGGGRENEQFF,TGTGCCAGCTCACCCCGGACTGGGGGAGGGCGAGAAAATGAGCAGTTCTTC
NA,TRBD2,TRBJ2-2,TRBV3-1/TRBV3-2,CASSQFAGGAGLNTGELFF,TGTGCCAGCAGCCAATTTGCGGGTGGAGCGGGACTAAACACCGGGGAGCTGTTTTTT
NA,TRBD2,TRBJ2-2,TRBV2,CASTPLGGAGELFF,TGTGCCAGCACCCCTCTGGGGGGGGCCGGGGAGCTGTTTTTT
NA,TRBD1,TRBJ1-1,TRBV5-1,CASSSGQGSTEAFF,TGCGCCAGCAGCTCGGGACAGGGTTCCACTGAAGCTTTCTTT
NA,NA,TRBJ2-2,TRBV9,CATRPGNTGELFF,TGTGCCACCAGGCCGGGGAACACCGGGGAGCTGTTTTTT
many,NA,TRBJ1-1,TRBV25-1,CASSVTGNSQAFF,TGTGCCAGCAGTGTTACGGGGAATAGTCAAGCTTTCTTT
few,TRBD1,TRBJ1-2,TRBV19,CASSVSGTGGAFYTF,TGTGCCAGTAGTGTCTCCGGGACAGGGGGCGCGTTCTACACCTTC
NA,TRBD2,TRBJ2-7,TRBV7-9,CASSPQTGLGYEQYF,TGTGCCAGCAGCCCACAAACAGGACTAGGCTACGAGCAGTACTTC
NA,NA,TRBJ2-7,TRBV15,CATSVTGIWDEQYF,TGTGCCACCAGCGTAACAGGGATCTGGGACGAGCAGTACTTC
NA,NA,TRBJ2-2,TRBV9,CASSVGGINTGELFF,TGTGCCAGCAGCGTAGGCGGGATTAACACCGGGGAGCTGTTTTTT
NA,TRBD1,TRBJ1-2,TRBV4-3,CASSATGAGYTF,TGCGCCAGCAGCGCGACAGGGGCTGGCTACACCTTC
few,TRBD2,TRBJ2-1,TRBV29-1,CSVRPRTSGHEQFF,TGCAGCGTTAGGCCCCGGACTAGCGGGCATGAGCAGTTCTTC
NA,NA,TRBJ2-7,TRBV19,CASSGQTYEQYF,TGTGCCAGTAGCGGACAGACCTACGAGCAGTACTTC
NA,NA,TRBJ1-2,TRBV10-3,CAISGQINYGYTF,TGTGCCATCAGCGGACAGATTAACTATGGCTACACCTTC
NA,TRBD1,TRBJ1-3,TRBV9,CASSFRDRERNTIYF,TGTGCCAGCAGCTTCCGGGACAGAGAGAGAAACACCATATATTTT
NA,TRBD1,TRBJ2-1,TRBV7-9,CASSLEGQGNNEQFF,TGTGCCAGCAGCTTAGAAGGACAGGGAAACAATGAGCAGTTCTTC
NA,NA,TRBJ2-2,TRBV2,CASSGGGKGTGELFF,TGTGCCAGCAGTGGAGGGGGAAAGGGCACCGGGGAGCTGTTTTTT
NA,TRBD1,TRBJ2-2,TRBV18,CASSPRTGQLPANTGELFF,TGTGCCAGCTCTCCTAGGACGGGACAGCTACCAGCGAACACCGGGGAGCTGTTTTTT
NA,TRBD2,TRBJ2-4,TRBV5-1,CASPGRITGGRVTKNIQYF,TGCGCCAGCCCCGGGCGAATTACCGGTGGGAGGGTTACCAAAAACATTCAGTACTTC
NA,TRBD1,TRBJ2-5,TRBV7-6,CASSPLQGTQETQYF,TGTGCCAGCAGCCCGCTACAGGGGACCCAAGAGACCCAGTACTTC
NA,TRBD1,TRBJ2-7,TRBV27,CASSADTGVGDEQYF,TGTGCCAGCAGCGCCGATACAGGGGTTGGGGACGAGCAGTACTTC
once,NA,TRBJ1-6,TRBV28,CASIGGNSPLHF,TGTGCCAGCATCGGGGGTAATTCACCCCTCCACTTT
NA,NA,TRBJ1-1,TRBV7-3,CASSRSRNTEAFF,TGTGCCAGCAGCCGGTCCCGGAACACTGAAGCTTTCTTT
NA,NA,TRBJ1-4,TRBV27,CASSLWQGYEKLFF,TGTGCCAGCAGTTTATGGCAGGGGTATGAAAAACTGTTTTTT
NA,TRBD1,TRBJ2-7,TRBV5-1,CASSSETGRGYEQYF,TGCGCCAGCAGCTCAGAGACAGGGAGAGGCTACGAGCAGTACTTC
NA,TRBD1,TRBJ1-2,TRBV27,CASSLTGYRDYGYTF,TGTGCCAGCAGTTTGACAGGGTATCGTGACTATGGCTACACCTTC
NA,TRBD1,TRBJ2-7,TRBV9,CASSEGQSNTYEQYF,TGTGCCAGCAGCGAGGGACAGAGTAACACCTACGAGCAGTACTTC
NA,NA,TRBJ2-3,TRBV9,CASSVGGVDTQYF,TGTGCCAGCAGCGTAGGGGGGGTAGATACGCAGTATTTT
few,TRBD2,TRBJ2-3,TRBV11-2,CASSFSSGRENTQYF,TGTGCCAGCAGCTTCTCTAGCGGGAGGGAGAATACGCAGTATTTT
few,NA,TRBJ1-1,TRBV4-3,CASSHNLVRQMNTEAFF,TGCGCCAGCAGCCATAATCTGGTCAGGCAGATGAACACTGAAGCTTTCTTT
NA,NA,TRBJ2-1,TRBV21-1,CASSKERFRSISYNEQFF,TGTGCCAGCAGCAAAGAACGTTTTCGGAGTATCTCCTACAATGAGCAGTTCTTC
once,NA,TRBJ1-1,TRBV29-1,CSVVPRGNTEAFF,TGCAGCGTTGTCCCACGGGGGAACACTGAAGCTTTCTTT
NA,TRBD2,TRBJ2-5,TRBV30,CAWSVLAAETQYF,TGTGCCTGGAGTGTACTAGCGGCAGAGACCCAGTACTTC
NA,TRBD1,TRBJ1-1,TRBV10-2,CATWGTGNILRNTEAFF,TGCGCCACCTGGGGGACAGGGAATATTTTAAGGAACACTGAAGCTTTCTTT
few,TRBD2,TRBJ2-7,TRBV6-5,CASSYGGRGHGQYF,TGTGCCAGCAGTTATGGCGGGAGGGGGCACGGGCAGTACTTC
NA,NA,TRBJ1-1,TRBV11-2,CASRSPGGTEAFF,TGTGCCAGCAGATCCCCCGGGGGAACTGAAGCTTTCTTT
NA,NA,TRBJ2-2,TRBV5-1,CATASFPGELFF,TGCGCCACCGCTAGCTTCCCCGGGGAGCTGTTTTTT
NA,NA,TRBJ2-5,TRBV6-2/TRBV6-3,CASTPGLETQYF,TGTGCCAGCACCCCGGGGCTAGAGACCCAGTACTTC
once,TRBD1,TRBJ1-1,TRBV28,CASSSGQGGVNTEAFF,TGTGCCAGCAGTTCCGGACAGGGAGGAGTGAACACTGAAGCTTTCTTT
NA,TRBD1,TRBJ1-4,TRBV6-5,CASSYSGTAEKLFF,TGTGCCAGCAGTTACTCGGGGACAGCTGAAAAACTGTTTTTT
NA,TRBD2,TRBJ2-7,TRBV2,CASSDLGLAGGTLYEQYF,TGTGCCAGCAGTGATCTTGGACTAGCGGGAGGGACCCTCTACGAGCAGTACTTC
NA,NA,TRBJ2-2,TRBV3-1/TRBV3-2,CASSQGEGRERNGELFF,TGTGCCAGCAGCCAAGGAGAAGGACGGGAGAGAAACGGGGAGCTGTTTTTT
NA,NA,TRBJ1-2,TRBV27,CASRPGQMEGYTF,TGTGCCAGCAGGCCCGGACAGATGGAGGGCTACACCTTC
NA,NA,TRBJ2-1,TRBV12-3/TRBV12-4,CASKQYNEQFF,TGTGCCAGCAAACAATACAATGAGCAGTTCTTC
NA,TRBD2,TRBJ2-1,TRBV6-4,CASSTSGRVEQFF,TGTGCCAGCAGTACTAGCGGGAGAGTTGAGCAGTTCTTC
NA,NA,TRBJ1-1,TRBV9,CASSVATGRVGVGNTEAFF,TGTGCCAGCAGCGTAGCTACCGGGAGGGTCGGAGTGGGGAACACTGAAGCTTTCTTT
NA,NA,TRBJ2-2,TRBV30,CAWNVLRASGELFF,TGTGCCTGGAATGTACTGAGGGCGTCCGGGGAGCTGTTTTTT
NA,NA,TRBJ2-1,TRBV14,CASSPTSSYNEQFF,TGTGCCAGCAGCCCAACGAGCTCCTACAATGAGCAGTTCTTC
NA,NA,TRBJ1-3,TRBV21-1,CARNRGNTIYF,TGTGCCAGAAACAGAGGAAACACCATATATTTT
NA,TRBD2,TRBJ2-7,TRBV7-2,CASSLLAGSYEQYF,TGTGCCAGCAGCTTACTAGCGGGGTCCTACGAGCAGTACTTC